The source of this T cell receptor beta chain is a study of read filtering for tumor transcriptome and immune sequencing. Study-level information: Mean patient age was roughly 66 years, range roughly 40 to 80; around 17 male, some 14 female.

This clonotype appeared many times. This library used roughly 400 ng RNA and molecular barcoded adaptors spanning alpha/delta and beta/gamma chains. TCRdb fed the reads into MiXCR, producing one record per CDR3 protein. The table has about 47,000 distinct CDR3 sequences, approximately 12% seen once; the top ten hold approximately 15%. The CDR3 spans 15 residues. Germline CDR1 and CDR2: SGDLS and YYNGEE. J was trimmed by 1 base and V by 0 bases; bases with no gene match: 3. Sampling of bone marrow took place during active disease in every patient. The chain recombines TRBV9 with TRBJ1-1; the match to TRBD1 covers 7 bases. The sequence was collected from a donor at least 40 years old with multiple myeloma. Sequenced sample: a population of CD138-negative cells sorted from bone marrow. The CDR3 reads CASSVEGDRNTEAFF. In DNA form, the CDR3 reads TGTGCCAGCAGCGTAGAGGGGGACAGGAACACTGAAGCTTTCTTT.